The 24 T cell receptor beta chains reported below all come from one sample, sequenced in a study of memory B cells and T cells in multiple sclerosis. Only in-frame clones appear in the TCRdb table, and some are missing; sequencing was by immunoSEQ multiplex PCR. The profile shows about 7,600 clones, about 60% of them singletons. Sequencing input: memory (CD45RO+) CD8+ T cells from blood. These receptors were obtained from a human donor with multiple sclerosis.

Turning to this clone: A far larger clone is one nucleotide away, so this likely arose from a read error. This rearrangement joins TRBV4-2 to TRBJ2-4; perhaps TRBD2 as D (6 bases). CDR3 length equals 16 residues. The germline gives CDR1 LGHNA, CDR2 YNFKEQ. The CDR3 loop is CASSQDRDSGANVLPF. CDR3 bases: TGTGCCAGCAGCCAGGACCGGGACTCTGGGGCCAACGTCCTGCCTTTC.

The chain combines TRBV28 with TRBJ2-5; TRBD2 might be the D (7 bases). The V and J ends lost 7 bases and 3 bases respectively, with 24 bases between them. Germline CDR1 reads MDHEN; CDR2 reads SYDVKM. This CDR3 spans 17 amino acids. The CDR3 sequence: CASTSWGGHSGKETQYF. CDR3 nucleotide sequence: TGTGCCAGCACAAGTTGGGGGGGACATTCAGGTAAAGAGACCCAGTACTTC.

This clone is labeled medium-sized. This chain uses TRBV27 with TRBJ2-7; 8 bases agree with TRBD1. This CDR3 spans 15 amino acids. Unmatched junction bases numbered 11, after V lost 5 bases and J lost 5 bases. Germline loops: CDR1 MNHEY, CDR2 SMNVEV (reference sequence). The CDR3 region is CASSLLPGGIDEQYF. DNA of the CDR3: TGTGCCAGCAGTCTACTCCCAGGGGGCATCGACGAGCAGTACTTC.

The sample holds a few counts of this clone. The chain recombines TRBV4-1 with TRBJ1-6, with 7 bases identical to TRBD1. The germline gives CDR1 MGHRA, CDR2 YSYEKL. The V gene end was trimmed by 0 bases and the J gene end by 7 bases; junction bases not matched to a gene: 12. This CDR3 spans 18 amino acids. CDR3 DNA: TGCGCCAGCAGCCAAGATTTAATAACGGCAGGGGGAAATTCACCCCTCCACTTT. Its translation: CASSQDLITAGGNSPLHF.

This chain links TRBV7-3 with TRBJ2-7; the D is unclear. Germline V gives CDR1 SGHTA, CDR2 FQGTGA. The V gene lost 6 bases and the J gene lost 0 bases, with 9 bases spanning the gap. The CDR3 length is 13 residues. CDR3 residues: CASSYDNSYEQYF. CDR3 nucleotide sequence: TGTGCCAGCAGTTACGACAACTCCTACGAGCAGTACTTC.

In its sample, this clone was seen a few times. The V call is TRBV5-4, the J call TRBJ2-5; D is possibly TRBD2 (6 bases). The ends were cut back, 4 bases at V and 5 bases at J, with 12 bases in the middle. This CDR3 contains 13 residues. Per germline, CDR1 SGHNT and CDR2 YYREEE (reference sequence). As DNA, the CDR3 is TGTGCCAGCAGCGAAGGGGCGGGGGAGACCCAGTACTTC. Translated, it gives CASSEGAGETQYF.

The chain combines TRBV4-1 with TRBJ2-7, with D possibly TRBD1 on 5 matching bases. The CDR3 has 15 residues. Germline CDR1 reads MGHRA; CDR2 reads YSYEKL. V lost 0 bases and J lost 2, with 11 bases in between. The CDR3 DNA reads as TGCGCCAGCAGCCAAGATACCAGGGAAGCCTACGAGCAGTACTTC. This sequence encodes CASSQDTREAYEQYF.

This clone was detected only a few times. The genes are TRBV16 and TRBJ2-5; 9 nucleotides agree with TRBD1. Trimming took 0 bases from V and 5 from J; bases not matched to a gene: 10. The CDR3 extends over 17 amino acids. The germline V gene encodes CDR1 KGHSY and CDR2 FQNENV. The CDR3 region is CASSQSWGQGHRETQYF. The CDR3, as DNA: TGTGCCAGCAGCCAATCTTGGGGACAGGGACATCGGGAGACCCAGTACTTC.

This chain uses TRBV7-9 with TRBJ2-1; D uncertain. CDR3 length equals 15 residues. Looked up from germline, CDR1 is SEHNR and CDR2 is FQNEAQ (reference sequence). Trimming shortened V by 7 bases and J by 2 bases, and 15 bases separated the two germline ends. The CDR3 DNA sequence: TGTGCCAGCATCCTTACTGCTACCCCCTACAATGAGCAGTTCTTC. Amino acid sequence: CASILTATPYNEQFF.

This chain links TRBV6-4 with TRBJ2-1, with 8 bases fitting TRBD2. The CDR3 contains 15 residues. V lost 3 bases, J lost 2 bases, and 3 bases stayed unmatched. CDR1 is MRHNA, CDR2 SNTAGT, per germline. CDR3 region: CASSESGGAYNEQFF. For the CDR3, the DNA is TGTGCCAGCAGTGAGTCGGGGGGGGCCTACAATGAGCAGTTCTTC.

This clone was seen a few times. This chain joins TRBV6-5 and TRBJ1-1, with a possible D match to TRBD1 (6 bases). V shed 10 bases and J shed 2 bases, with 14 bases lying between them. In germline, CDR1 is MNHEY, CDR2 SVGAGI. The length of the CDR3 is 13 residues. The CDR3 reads CATRLGANTEAFF. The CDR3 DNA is TGTGCCACCCGTTTGGGGGCCAACACTGAAGCTTTCTTT.

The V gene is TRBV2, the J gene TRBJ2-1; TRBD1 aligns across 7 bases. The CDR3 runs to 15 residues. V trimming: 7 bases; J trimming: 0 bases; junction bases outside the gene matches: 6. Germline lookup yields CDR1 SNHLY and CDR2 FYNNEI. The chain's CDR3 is CASMKGQSSYNEQFF. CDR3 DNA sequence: TGTGCCAGCATGAAGGGACAGAGCTCCTACAATGAGCAGTTCTTC.

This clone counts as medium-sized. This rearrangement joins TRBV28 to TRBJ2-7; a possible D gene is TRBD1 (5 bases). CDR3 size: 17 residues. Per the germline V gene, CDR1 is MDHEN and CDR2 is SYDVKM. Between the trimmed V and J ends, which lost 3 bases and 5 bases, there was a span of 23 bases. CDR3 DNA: TGTGCCAGCAGTTTTAATCGCGCATCAGGGTTTTTCAACGAGCAGTACTTC. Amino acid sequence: CASSFNRASGFFNEQYF.

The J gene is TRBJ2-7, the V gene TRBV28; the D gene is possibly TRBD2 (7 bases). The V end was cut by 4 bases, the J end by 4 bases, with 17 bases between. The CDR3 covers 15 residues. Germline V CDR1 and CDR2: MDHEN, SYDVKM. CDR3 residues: CASSSAGDNLYEQYF. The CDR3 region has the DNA TGTGCCAGCAGTTCGGCGGGGGACAACCTGTACGAGCAGTACTTC.

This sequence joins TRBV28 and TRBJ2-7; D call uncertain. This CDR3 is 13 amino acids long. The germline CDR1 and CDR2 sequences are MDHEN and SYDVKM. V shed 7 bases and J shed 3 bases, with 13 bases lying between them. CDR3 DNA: TGTGCCAGCAAAGACACCTACCTCTACGAGCAGTACTTC. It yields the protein CASKDTYLYEQYF.

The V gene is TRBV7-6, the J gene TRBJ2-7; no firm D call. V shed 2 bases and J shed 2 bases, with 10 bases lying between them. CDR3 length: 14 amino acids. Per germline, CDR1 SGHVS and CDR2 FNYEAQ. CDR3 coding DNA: TGTGCCAGCAGCTTAAGTGGCAGGCCCTACGAGCAGTACTTC. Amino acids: CASSLSGRPYEQYF. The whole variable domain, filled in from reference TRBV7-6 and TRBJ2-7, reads GAGVSQSPRYKVTKRGQDVALRCDPISGHVSLYWYRQALGQGPEFLTYFNYEAQQDKSGLPNDRFSAERPEGSISTLTIQRTEQRDSAMYRCASSLSGRPYEQYFGPGTRLTVT.

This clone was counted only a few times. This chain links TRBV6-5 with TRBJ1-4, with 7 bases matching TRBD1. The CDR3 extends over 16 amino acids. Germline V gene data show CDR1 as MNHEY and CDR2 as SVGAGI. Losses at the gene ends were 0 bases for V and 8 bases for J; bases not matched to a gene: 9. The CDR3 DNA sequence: TGTGCCAGCAGTTACTCGCCAGACAGGGTAACGGAAAAACTGTTTTTT. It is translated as CASSYSPDRVTEKLFF.

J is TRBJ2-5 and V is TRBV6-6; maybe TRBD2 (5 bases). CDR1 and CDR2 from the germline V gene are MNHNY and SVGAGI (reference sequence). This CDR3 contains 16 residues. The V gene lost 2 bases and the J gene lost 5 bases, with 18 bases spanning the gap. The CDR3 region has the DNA TGTGCCAGCAGTTACCCACCCCACGGGGTCATGGAGACCCAGTACTTC. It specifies CASSYPPHGVMETQYF.

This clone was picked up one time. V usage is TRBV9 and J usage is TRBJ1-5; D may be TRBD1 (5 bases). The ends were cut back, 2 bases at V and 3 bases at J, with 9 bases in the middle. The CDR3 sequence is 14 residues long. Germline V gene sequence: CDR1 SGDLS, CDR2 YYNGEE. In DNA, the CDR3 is TGTGCCAGCAGCGTGGCAGGGCTCAATCAGCCCCAGCATTTT. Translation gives CASSVAGLNQPQHF.

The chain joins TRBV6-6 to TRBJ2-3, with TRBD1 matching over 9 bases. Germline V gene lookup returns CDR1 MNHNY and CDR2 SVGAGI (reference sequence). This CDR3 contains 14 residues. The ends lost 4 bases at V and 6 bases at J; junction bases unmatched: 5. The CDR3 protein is CASSLRTGVDTQYF. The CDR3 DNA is TGTGCCAGCAGTTTGCGGACAGGGGTTGATACGCAGTATTTT.

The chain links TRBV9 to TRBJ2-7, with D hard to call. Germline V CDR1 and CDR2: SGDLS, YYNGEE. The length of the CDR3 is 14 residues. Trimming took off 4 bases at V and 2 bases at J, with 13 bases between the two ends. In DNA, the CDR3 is TGTGCCAGCAGCAGTAACAGAAACCCCTACGAGCAGTACTTC. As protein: CASSSNRNPYEQYF.

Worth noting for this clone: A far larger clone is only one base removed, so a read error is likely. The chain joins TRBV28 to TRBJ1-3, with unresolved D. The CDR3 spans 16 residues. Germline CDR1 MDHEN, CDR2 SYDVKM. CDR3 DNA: TGTGCCAGCAGCCCCCAGGCGGGGAGCCCTGGAAACAACATATATTTT. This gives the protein CASSPQAGSPGNNIYF. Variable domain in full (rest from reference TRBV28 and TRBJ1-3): DVKVTQSSRYLVKRTGEKVFLECVQDMDHENMFWYRQDPGLGLRLIYFSYDVKMKEKGDIPEGYSVSREKKERFSLILESASTNQTSMYLCASSPQAGSPGNNIYFGEGSWLTVV.

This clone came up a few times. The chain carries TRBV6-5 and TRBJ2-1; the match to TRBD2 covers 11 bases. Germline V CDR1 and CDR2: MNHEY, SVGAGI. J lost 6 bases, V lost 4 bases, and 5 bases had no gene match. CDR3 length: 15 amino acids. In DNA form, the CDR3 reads TGTGCCAGCAGTTTAGCGGGGGGGCCGGGCAATGAGCAGTTCTTC. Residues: CASSLAGGPGNEQFF.

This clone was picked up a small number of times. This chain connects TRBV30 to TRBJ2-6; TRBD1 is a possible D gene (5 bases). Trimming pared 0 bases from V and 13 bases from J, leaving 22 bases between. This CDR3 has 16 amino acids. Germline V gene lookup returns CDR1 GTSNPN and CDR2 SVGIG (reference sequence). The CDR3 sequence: CAWSVPAGNGARVLTF. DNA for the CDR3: TGTGCCTGGAGTGTACCGGCAGGGAATGGGGCCAGGGTCCTGACTTTC.